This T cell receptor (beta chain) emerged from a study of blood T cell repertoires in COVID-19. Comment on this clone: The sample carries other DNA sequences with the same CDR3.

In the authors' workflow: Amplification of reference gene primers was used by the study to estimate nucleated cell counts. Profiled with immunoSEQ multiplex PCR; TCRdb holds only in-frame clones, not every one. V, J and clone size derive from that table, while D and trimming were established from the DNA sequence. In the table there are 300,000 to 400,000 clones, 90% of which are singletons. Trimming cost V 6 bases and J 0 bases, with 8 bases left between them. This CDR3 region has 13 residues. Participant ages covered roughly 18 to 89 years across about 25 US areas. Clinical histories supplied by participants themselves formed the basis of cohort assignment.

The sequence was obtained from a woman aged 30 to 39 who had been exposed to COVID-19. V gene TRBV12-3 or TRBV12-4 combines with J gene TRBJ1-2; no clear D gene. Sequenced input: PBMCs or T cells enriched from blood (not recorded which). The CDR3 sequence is CASSLRANYGYTF. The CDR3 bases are TGTGCCAGCAGCCTTAGAGCTAACTATGGCTACACCTTC.